Reported below is one T cell receptor (beta chain). Its antigen is not yet known. Per-nucleotide qualities are absent, and no much larger clonotype sits a single base away. TCRbeta CDR3 regions were amplified from genomic DNA by means of the immunoSEQ Assay, a bias-controlled multiplex PCR. Concerning the study's data processing: The number of nucleated cells in each sample was estimated from the amplification of reference gene primers within the assay. To quantify the absolute abundance of each unique TCRbeta CDR3 rearrangement, sequence reads were collapsed and filtered. For each sample, productive Simpson clonality was calculated as the square root of Simpson's diversity index over productive rearrangements. TCRdb took over this immuneACCESS table, retaining in-frame rearrangements with V and J assigned. Such tables are incomplete; in checked studies, under half of the missing clones stem from an unresolved V gene, and the remainder is unexplained. That table is the source of V, J and clone size, and D and trimming were worked out from the DNA. The sample contains around 100,000 clones, approximately 80% of them found a single time. The biggest ten clones account for roughly 13% of the sample.

From a lookup of the germline V gene (reference sequence), CDR1 and CDR2 are LNHDA and SQIVND. The CDR3 runs 17 residues from the cysteine to the phenylalanine. The CDR3 DNA has 51 bases and is translated from base 1. V is pared back by 0 bases and J by 1 base, with 13 bases lying between the germline termini. This sample is part of a study of blood T cell repertoires in COVID-19 (dated by TCRdb to about 2020). Study-wide context: Samples from collaborators originated in the United States, Italy and Spain and spanned both the acute and convalescent phases of COVID-19. The material from the prospective study consisted of cDNA or gDNA derived from T cells, B-cell-depleted T cells, or PBMCs. Subjects who had been exposed to COVID-19, were actively infected with it, or had recovered from it provided the deeply sampled blood TCRbeta repertoires that made up the dataset. The repertoires were made available in a free public database intended to serve as a resource for research on the immune response to SARS-CoV-2. Samples were obtained from the ongoing ImmuneRACE study (first 160 participants) and from 950 to 1,500 subjects provided by 6 global collaborators. The sample metadata nearly always contained a de-identified subject ID, COVID-19 status, age in years and sex. Where available, HLA class I and class II types were obtained from metadata supplied by the sample provider rather than from assay-based typing.

Paper-wide results and their limitations: Clinical and demographic metadata were provided uncurated, with the amount varying by source and participant.

The collaborating institutions used their own protocols to collect whole blood in K2EDTA tubes. For TCRbeta analysis, collaborator samples were shipped as frozen whole blood, as isolated PBMCs, or as DNA extracted from either sample type. Specimen: peripheral blood. This TCR came from a man in his forties or fifties with active or convalescent COVID-19. The rearrangement joined TRBV19 to TRBJ1-5, with the D gene not clear enough to name. Here the CDR3 is given as CASSIDGPGGSNQPQHF. The DNA sequence is as follows: TGTGCCAGTAGTATAGATGGCCCAGGAGGAAGCAATCAGCCCCAGCATTTT.